Listed below are T cell receptor beta chains from one sample, sequenced in a study of breast tumors, draining lymph nodes, adjacent tissues. Via MiXCR, TCRdb re-called the multiplex PCR reads, giving one row per CDR3 protein. The sample has approximately 90,000 distinct CDR3 sequences; over 25% are singletons. The source material was axillary lymph node tissue. The receptor set was obtained from a female donor with breast cancer. Some clones in this sample may be carry-over from other donors' samples. Both conserved end residues are part of each CDR3. The D gene is left open where the match is weak. Size is omitted from some rows. Given values are once, few, many or a class for expanded clones.

>TRBV29-1|many|.|TRBJ2-4
CSVVPRAKNIQYF
TGCAGCGTTGTACCCCGGGCCAAAAACATTCAGTACTTC
>TRBV7-9|many|.|TRBJ2-6
CASSPSMGGSGANVLTF
TGTGCCAGCAGTCCGAGCATGGGGGGCTCTGGGGCCAACGTCCTGACTTTC
>TRBV7-2|.|TRBD1|TRBJ1-4
CASKSGQHNEKLFF
TGTGCCAGCAAATCGGGACAGCATAATGAAAAACTGTTTTTT
>TRBV5-4|few|.|TRBJ1-1
CASRLDGGNTEAFF
TGTGCCAGCAGACTGGATGGAGGGAACACTGAAGCTTTCTTT
>TRBV2|.|.|TRBJ2-1
CASSDRRYDGQFF
TGTGCCAGCAGTGACCGGCGGTACGATGGGCAGTTCTTC
>TRBV5-1|many|.|TRBJ1-2
CASRTGSGSYGYTF
TGCGCCAGCAGGACAGGAAGCGGTTCCTATGGCTACACCTTC
>TRBV6-1|many|.|TRBJ2-1
CASSGEGGAYNEQFF
TGTGCCAGCAGTGGTGAAGGGGGGGCCTACAATGAGCAGTTCTTC
>TRBV12-5|few|.|TRBJ1-1
CASGLLRQNTEAFF
TGTGCTAGTGGTTTGCTCAGACAGAACACTGAAGCTTTCTTT
>TRBV2|many|.|TRBJ1-6
CASTRFYSEGSPLHF
TGTGCCAGCACCCGATTTTACAGTGAGGGTTCACCCCTCCACTTT
>TRBV10-3|many|TRBD2|TRBJ2-7
CAIRSLTSHEQYF
TGTGCCATCAGGTCCCTGACTAGCCACGAGCAGTACTTC
>TRBV20-1|.|.|TRBJ1-3
CSAPPTGSGNTIYF
TGCAGTGCTCCTCCCACGGGGTCTGGAAACACCATATATTTT
>TRBV7-9|.|.|TRBJ2-7
CASSLGWWGPTYEQYF
TGTGCCAGCAGCTTAGGGTGGTGGGGCCCCACCTACGAGCAGTACTTC
>TRBV3-1|many|.|TRBJ2-5
CASSQDFGDETQYF
TGTGCCAGCAGCCAAGATTTCGGGGACGAGACCCAGTACTTC
>TRBV24-1|.|.|TRBJ1-6
CARNYGDRRNSPLHF
TGTGCCAGAAATTACGGGGATCGGAGAAATTCACCCCTCCACTTT
>TRBV29-1|few|.|TRBJ2-1
CSVVGTLPNEQFF
TGCAGCGTTGTCGGGACCCTACCCAATGAGCAGTTCTTC
>TRBV27|many|.|TRBJ1-2
CASSLRGYGYTF
TGTGCCAGCAGCCTACGGGGTTATGGCTACACCTTC
>TRBV19|.|.|TRBJ1-5
CASSIAGGGRSNQPQHF
TGTGCCAGTAGTATAGCTGGGGGGGGCCGTAGCAATCAGCCCCAGCATTTT
>TRBV27|many|TRBD1|TRBJ1-5
CASSPTGNNQPQHF
TGTGCCAGCAGTCCGACAGGGAACAATCAGCCCCAGCATTTT
>TRBV7-8|few|.|TRBJ1-1
CASTAEPGGFWNTEAFF
TGTGCCAGCACCGCAGAGCCGGGGGGTTTTTGGAACACTGAAGCTTTCTTT
>TRBV4-3|many|.|TRBJ2-5
CASSQWGSQETQYF
TGCGCCAGCAGCCAATGGGGAAGCCAAGAGACCCAGTACTTC
>TRBV7-3|.|.|TRBJ2-7
CASSLTSGPYEQYF
TGTGCCAGCAGCTTAACTAGCGGTCCATACGAGCAGTACTTC
>TRBV10-3|many|TRBD2|TRBJ2-1
CAISEGLAGGNEQFF
TGTGCCATCAGCGAGGGGTTAGCGGGGGGCAATGAGCAGTTCTTC
>TRBV6-2/TRBV6-3|.|TRBD1|TRBJ2-7
CASGRRTGFYEQYF
TGTGCCAGCGGGCGCCGGACAGGTTTTTACGAGCAGTACTTC
>TRBV6-1|few|TRBD2|TRBJ2-4
CASSAGLAGGPPKNIQYF
TGTGCCAGCAGTGCGGGACTAGCGGGAGGGCCACCCAAAAACATTCAGTACTTC
>TRBV6-5|.|TRBD1|TRBJ1-1
CASSPRQGKPNTEAFF
TGTGCCAGCAGTCCCCGACAGGGGAAACCGAACACTGAAGCTTTCTTT
>TRBV6-1|.|TRBD2|TRBJ2-7
CASSHAGGWGEQYF
TGTGCCAGCAGTCATGCGGGAGGGTGGGGCGAGCAGTACTTC
>TRBV5-1|.|.|TRBJ1-1
CASSLDTNTEAFF
TGCGCCAGCAGCTTGGACACGAACACTGAAGCTTTCTTT
>TRBV7-2|many|TRBD1|TRBJ2-1
CASSLCGDRVYNEQFF
TGTGCCAGCAGCTTATGCGGGGACAGGGTCTACAATGAGCAGTTCTTC